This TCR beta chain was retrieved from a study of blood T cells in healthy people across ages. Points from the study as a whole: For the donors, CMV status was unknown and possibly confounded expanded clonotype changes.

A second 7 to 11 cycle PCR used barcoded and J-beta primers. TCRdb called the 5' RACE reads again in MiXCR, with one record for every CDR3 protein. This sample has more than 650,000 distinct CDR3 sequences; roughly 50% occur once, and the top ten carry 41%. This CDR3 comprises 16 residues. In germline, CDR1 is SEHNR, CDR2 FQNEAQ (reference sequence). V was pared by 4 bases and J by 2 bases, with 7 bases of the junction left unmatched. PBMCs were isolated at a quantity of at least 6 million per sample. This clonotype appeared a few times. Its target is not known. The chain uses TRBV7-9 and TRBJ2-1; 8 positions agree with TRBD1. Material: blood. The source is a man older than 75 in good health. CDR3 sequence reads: CASSYGQGETYNEQFF. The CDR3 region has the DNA TGTGCCAGCAGCTATGGACAGGGAGAAACCTACAATGAGCAGTTCTTC.